The TCR beta chain described here comes from a study of blood T cells in healthy people across ages. Findings and limits, study-wide: A strong correlation was seen between TCR beta diversity and naive T cell percentage.

CDR3 length equals 11 residues. The germline V gene encodes CDR1 MNHEY and CDR2 SMNVEV (reference sequence). Deletions cut 4 bases from V and 5 bases from J, with 6 bases between. Combining a sample-barcoded 5' primer with a J-beta primer mix, a second PCR ran for roughly 7 to 11 cycles. One entry per CDR3 protein, called by TCRdb with MiXCR from the 5' RACE reads. The sample shows about 1.4 million distinct CDR3 sequences, 55% to 75% of them seen only once. Each donor was a healthy Caucasian individual from Russia, aged about 6 to 95. This clonotype came up many times. Its cognate antigen is unknown. The origin of this receptor is a man aged 18 to 30 in good health. The sample was blood. This chain links TRBV27 with TRBJ2-7; D call uncertain. CDR3 DNA sequence: TGTGCCAGCAGTTCAAGCCACGAGCAGTACTTC. It specifies CASSSSHEQYF.